The clone carrying this T cell receptor beta chain was seen a few times. The sample comes from a study of T-cell reconstitution after alpha-beta-depleted transplantation in children. CDR3 length: 15 amino acids. V was trimmed by 6 bases and J by 5 bases, leaving 20 bases between them. The germline V gene has CDR1 DFQATT and CDR2 SNEGSKA (reference sequence). For TCRbeta, the library was prepared with unique molecular identifiers. TCRdb independently ran MiXCR on the PCR reads; one entry per CDR3 protein. The sample lists roughly 670,000 distinct CDR3 sequences, around 14% occurring once. The material was PBMCs, obtained before TCRalphabeta/CD19-depleted stem cell transplant. The receptor was derived from a girl aged 2 to 10 with congenital amegakaryocytic thrombocytopenia, due to receive a stem cell transplant. V and J are TRBV20-1 and TRBJ2-1; TRBD2 might be the D (6 bases). This chain's CDR3 is CSASLWGERHNEQFF. CDR3 nucleotides: TGCAGTGCCAGCCTTTGGGGGGAGAGACACAATGAGCAGTTCTTC.